The T cell receptor (beta chain) under discussion was sequenced for a study of T-cell reconstitution after alpha-beta-depleted transplantation in children. CDR3 length: 14 residues. Germline CDR1 and CDR2: SQVTM and ANQGSEA. With 6 bases clipped from V and 4 bases from J, the junction kept 7 bases outside the gene matches. This clonotype was observed at least ten times. A TCRbeta library incorporating unique molecular identifiers was prepared. TCRdb re-called the PCR reads through MiXCR, storing one row per CDR3 protein. The profile shows 450,000 to 550,000 distinct CDR3 sequences, over 9.5% of them singletons.

The clonotype originates from a female patient aged 2-15 years who had a stem cell transplant for aplastic anemia, so the T cells may come from the graft donor. The rearrangement uses TRBV29-1 and TRBJ2-2; TRBD1 matches at 8 bases. This specimen consisted of PBMCs, mostly from graft donor cells, obtained 180 days after TCRalphabeta/CD19-depleted stem cell transplant. The CDR3 spells CSVRRRGLTGELFF. In nucleotides, the CDR3 is TGCAGCGTCCGTCGCAGGGGGCTCACCGGGGAGCTGTTTTTT.